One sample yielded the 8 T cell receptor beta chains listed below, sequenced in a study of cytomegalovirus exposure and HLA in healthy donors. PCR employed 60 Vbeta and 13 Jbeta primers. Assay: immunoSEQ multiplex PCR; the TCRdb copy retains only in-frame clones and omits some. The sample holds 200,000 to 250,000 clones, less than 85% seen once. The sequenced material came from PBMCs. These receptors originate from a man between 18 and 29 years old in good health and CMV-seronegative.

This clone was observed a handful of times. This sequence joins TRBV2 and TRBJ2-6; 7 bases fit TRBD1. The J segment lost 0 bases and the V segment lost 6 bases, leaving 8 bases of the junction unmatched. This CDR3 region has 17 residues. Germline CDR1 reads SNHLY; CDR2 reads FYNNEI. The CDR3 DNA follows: TGTGCCAGCAGGTCCGGGACAGTGACCTCTGGGGCCAACGTCCTGACTTTC. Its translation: CASRSGTVTSGANVLTF.

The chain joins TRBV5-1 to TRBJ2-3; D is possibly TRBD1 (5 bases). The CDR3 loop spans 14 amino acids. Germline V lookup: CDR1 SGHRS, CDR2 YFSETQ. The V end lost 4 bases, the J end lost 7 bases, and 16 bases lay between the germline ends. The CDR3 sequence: CASSPAPQGNTQYF. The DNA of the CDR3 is TGCGCCAGCAGCCCGGCCCCTCAGGGCAATACGCAGTATTTT.

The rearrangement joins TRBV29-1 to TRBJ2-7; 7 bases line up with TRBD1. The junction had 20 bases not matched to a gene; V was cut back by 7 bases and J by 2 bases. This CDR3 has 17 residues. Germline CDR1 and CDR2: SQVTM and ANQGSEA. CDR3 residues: CSAANRFTGAFAYEQYF. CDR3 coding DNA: TGCAGCGCGGCCAACCGGTTTACAGGGGCCTTCGCCTACGAGCAGTACTTC.

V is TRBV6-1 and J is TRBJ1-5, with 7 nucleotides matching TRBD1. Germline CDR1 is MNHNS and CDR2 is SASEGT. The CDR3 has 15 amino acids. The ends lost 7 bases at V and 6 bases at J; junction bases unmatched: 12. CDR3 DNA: TGTGCCAGCAACCTCAGAGGGGGCGGAGGTCAGCCCCAGCATTTT. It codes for CASNLRGGGGQPQHF.

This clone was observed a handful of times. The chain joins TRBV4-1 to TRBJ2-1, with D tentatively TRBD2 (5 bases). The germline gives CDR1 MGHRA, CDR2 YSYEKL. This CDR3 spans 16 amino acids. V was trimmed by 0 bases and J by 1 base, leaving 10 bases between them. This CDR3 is CASSQEAVVSYNEQFF. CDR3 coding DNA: TGCGCCAGCAGCCAAGAAGCGGTAGTGTCCTACAATGAGCAGTTCTTC.

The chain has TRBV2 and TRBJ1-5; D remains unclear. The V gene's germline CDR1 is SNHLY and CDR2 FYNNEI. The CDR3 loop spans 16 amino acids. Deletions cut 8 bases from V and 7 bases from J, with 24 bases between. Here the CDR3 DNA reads TGTGCCAGCTGGAGCGGGATAATAGATCGCCGGCAGCCCCAGCATTTT. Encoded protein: CASWSGIIDRRQPQHF.

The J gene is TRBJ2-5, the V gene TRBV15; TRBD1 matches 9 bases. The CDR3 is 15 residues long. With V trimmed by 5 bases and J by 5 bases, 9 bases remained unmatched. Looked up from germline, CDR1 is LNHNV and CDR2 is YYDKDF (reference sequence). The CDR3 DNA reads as TGTGCCACCAGCCAATCCACAGGGGGCGGTGAGACCCAGTACTTC. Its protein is CATSQSTGGGETQYF.

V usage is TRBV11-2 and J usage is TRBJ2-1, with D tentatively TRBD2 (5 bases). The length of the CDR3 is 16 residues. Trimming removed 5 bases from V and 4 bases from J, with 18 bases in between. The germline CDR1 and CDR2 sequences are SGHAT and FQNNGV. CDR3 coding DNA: TGTGCCAGCAGCCGTACTAGTGGAGCGGTATACAATGAGCAGTTCTTC. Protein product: CASSRTSGAVYNEQFF.